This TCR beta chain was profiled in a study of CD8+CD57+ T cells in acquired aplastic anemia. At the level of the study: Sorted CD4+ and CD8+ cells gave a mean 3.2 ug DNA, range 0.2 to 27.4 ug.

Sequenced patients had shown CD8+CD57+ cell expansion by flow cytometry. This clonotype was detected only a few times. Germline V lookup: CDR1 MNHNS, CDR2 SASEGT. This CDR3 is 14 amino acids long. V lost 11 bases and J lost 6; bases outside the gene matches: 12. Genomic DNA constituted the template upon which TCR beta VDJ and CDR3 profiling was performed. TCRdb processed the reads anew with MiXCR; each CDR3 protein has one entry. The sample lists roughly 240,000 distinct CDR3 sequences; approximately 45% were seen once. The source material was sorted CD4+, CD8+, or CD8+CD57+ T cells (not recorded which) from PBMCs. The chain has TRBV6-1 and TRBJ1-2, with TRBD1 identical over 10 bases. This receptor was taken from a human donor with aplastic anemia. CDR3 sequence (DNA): TGTGCCGGCATATTCTCGGGACAGGGGAATGGCTACACCTTC. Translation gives CAGIFSGQGNGYTF.